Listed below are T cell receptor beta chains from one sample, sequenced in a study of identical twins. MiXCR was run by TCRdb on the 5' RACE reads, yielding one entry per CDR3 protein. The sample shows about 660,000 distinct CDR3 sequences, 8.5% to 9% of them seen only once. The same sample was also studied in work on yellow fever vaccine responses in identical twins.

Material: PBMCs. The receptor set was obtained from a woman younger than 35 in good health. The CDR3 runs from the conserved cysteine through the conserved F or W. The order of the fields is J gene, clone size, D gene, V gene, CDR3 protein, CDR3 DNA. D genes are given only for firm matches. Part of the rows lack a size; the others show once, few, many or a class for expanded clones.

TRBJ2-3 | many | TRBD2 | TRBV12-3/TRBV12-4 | CASSLGRDLRDTQYF | TGTGCCAGCAGTTTGGGGAGGGATCTCCGCGATACGCAGTATTTT
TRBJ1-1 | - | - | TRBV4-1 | CASSQDRDIYANTEAFF | TGCGCCAGCAGCCAAGACAGGGACATTTATGCGAACACTGAAGCTTTCTTT
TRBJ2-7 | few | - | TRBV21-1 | CAGGGTGGFYEQYF | TGTGCCGGCGGGGGGACAGGGGGTTTCTACGAGCAGTACTTC
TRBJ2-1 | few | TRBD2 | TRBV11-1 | CASSGTGTSGSVSLYNEQFF | TGTGCCAGCAGCGGAACTGGGACTAGCGGGTCGGTCTCTCTCTACAATGAGCAGTTCTTC
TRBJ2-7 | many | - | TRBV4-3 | CASSQVDNTYEQYF | TGCGCCAGCAGCCAAGTTGACAACACCTACGAGCAGTACTTC
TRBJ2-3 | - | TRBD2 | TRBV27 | CASSSRLAGWPDTQYF | TGTGCCAGCAGTTCGCGACTAGCGGGATGGCCAGATACGCAGTATTTT
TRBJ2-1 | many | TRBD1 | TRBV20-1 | CSARHSTGQGVNEQFF | TGCAGTGCTAGACACTCCACCGGACAGGGGGTAAATGAGCAGTTCTTC
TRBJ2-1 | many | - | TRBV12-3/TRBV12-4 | CASRFYNEQFF | TGTGCCAGCAGATTCTACAATGAGCAGTTCTTC
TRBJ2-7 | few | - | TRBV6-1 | CASKFQRMTYEQYF | TGTGCCAGTAAATTTCAACGGATGACCTACGAGCAGTACTTC
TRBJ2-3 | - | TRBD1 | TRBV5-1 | CASSRTGVTDTQYF | TGCGCCAGCAGCCGGACAGGGGTCACAGATACGCAGTATTTT
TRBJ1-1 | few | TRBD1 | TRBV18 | CASSNYGTVNTEAFF | TGTGCCAGCTCAAACTACGGGACAGTGAACACTGAAGCTTTCTTT
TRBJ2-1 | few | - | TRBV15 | CATSRDPAAEQFF | TGTGCCACCAGCAGAGATCCCGCGGCGGAGCAGTTCTTC
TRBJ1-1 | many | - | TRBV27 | CASSPRDSNTEAFF | TGTGCCAGCAGCCCCCGTGACAGCAACACTGAAGCTTTCTTT
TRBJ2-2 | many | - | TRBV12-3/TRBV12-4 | CASSFDRDTGELFF | TGTGCCAGCAGTTTCGACCGGGACACCGGGGAGCTGTTTTTT
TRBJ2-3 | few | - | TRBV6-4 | CASSDSWADTQYF | TGTGCCAGCAGTGACTCATGGGCAGATACGCAGTATTTT
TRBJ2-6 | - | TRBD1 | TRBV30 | CACGTAGANVLTF | TGTGCCTGTGGGACAGCCGGGGCCAACGTCCTGACTTTC